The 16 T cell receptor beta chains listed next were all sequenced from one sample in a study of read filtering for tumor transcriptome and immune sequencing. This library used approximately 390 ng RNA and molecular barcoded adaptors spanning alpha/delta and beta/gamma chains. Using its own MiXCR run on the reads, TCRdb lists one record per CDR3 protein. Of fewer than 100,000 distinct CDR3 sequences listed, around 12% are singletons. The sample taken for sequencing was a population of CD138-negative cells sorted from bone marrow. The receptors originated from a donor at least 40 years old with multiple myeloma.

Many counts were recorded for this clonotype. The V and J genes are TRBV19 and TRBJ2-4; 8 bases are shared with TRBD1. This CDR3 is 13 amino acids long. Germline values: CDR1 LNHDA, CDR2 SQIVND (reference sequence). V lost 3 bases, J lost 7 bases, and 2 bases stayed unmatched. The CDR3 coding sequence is TGTGCCAGTAGTATTTCAGGGGGCAACATTCAGTACTTC. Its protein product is CASSISGGNIQYF. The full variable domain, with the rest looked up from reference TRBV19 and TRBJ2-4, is DGGITQSPKYLFRKEGQNVTLSCEQNLNHDAMYWYRQDPGQGLRLIYYSQIVNDFQKGDIAEGYSVSREKKESFPLTVTSAQKNPTAFYLCASSISGGNIQYFGAGTRLSVL.

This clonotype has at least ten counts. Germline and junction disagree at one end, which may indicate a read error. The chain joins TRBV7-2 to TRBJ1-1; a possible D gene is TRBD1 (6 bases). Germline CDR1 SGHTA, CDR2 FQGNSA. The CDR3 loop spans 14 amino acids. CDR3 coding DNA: TGTGCCAGCGGACTGGGGGGCATGAAAACTGAAGCTTTCTTT. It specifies CASGLGGMKTEAFF.

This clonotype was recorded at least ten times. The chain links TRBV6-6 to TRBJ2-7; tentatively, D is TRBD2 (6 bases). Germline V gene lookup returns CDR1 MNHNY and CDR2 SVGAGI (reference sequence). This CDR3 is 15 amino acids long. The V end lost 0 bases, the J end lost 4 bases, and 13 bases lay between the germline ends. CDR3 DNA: TGTGCCAGCAGTTACTCGGGGCGGGAACGGTACGAGCAGTACTTC. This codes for CASSYSGRERYEQYF.

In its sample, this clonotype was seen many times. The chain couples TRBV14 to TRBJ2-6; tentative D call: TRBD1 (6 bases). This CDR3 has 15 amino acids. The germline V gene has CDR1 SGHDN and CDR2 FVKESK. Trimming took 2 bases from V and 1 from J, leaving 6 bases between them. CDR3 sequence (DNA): TGTGCCAGCAGCCAAAGGGGGTCTGGGGCCAACGTCCTGACTTTC. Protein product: CASSQRGSGANVLTF.

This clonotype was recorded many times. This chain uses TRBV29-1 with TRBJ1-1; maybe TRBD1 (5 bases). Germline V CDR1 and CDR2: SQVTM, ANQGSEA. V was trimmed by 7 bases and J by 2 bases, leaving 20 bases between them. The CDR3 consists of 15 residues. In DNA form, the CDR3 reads TGCAGCGCGCTACCCGGTAGGCAGGGAAACACTGAAGCTTTCTTT. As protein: CSALPGRQGNTEAFF.

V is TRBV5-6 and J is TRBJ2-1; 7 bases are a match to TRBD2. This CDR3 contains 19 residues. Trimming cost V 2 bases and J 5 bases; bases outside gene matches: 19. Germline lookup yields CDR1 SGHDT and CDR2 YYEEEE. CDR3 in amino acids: CASSFGGSLRPPSHNEQFF. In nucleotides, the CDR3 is TGTGCCAGCAGCTTTGGCGGGAGTTTACGGCCGCCGTCCCACAATGAGCAGTTCTTC.

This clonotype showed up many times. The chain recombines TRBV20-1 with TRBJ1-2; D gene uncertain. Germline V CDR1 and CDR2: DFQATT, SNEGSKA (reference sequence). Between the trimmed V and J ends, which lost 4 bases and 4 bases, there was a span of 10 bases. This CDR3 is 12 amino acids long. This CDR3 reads CSAMANIYGYTF. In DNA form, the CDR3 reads TGCAGTGCTATGGCGAATATCTATGGCTACACCTTC.

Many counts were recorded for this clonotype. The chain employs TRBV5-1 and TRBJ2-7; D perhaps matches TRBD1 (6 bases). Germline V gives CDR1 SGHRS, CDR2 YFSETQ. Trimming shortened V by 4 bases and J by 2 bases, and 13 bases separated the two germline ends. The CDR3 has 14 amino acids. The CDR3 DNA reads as TGCGCCAGCAGCGACGGACAGCGAGCCTACGAGCAGTACTTC. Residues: CASSDGQRAYEQYF.

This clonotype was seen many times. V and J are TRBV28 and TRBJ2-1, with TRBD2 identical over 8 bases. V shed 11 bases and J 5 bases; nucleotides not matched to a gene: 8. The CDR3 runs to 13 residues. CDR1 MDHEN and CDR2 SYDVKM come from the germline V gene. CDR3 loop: CAEGTSGHNEQFF. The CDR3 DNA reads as TGTGCCGAGGGTACTAGCGGACACAATGAGCAGTTCTTC.

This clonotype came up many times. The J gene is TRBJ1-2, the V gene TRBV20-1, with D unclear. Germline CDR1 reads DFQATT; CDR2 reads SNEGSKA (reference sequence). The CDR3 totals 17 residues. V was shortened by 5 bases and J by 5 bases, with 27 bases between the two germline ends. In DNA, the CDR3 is TGCAGTGCTCACGACGGGAGCGCTCAAAGGTTAAGATATGGCTACACCTTC. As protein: CSAHDGSAQRLRYGYTF.

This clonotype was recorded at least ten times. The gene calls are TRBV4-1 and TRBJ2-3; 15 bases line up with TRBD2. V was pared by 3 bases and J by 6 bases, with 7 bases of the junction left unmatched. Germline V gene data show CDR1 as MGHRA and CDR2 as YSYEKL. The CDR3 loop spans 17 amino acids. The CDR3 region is CASSQPGLAGGSDTQYF. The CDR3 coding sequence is TGCGCCAGCAGCCAGCCGGGACTAGCGGGAGGTTCGGATACGCAGTATTTT.

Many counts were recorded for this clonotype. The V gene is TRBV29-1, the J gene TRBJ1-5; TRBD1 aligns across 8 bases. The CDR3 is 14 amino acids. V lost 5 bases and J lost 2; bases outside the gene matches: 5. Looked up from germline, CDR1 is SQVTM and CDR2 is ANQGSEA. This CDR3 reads CSVSGQEGNQPQHF. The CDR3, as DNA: TGCAGCGTTTCGGGACAGGAGGGCAATCAGCCCCAGCATTTT. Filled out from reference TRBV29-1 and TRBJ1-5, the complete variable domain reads SAVISQKPSRDICQRGTSLTIQCQVDSQVTMMFWYRQQPGQSLTLIATANQGSEATYESGFVIDKFPISRPNLTFSTLTVSNMSPEDSSIYLCSVSGQEGNQPQHFGDGTRLSIL.

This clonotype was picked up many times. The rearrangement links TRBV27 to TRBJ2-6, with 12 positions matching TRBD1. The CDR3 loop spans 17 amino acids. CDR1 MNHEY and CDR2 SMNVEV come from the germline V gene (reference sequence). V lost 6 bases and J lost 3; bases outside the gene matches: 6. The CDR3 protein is CASSPGTGGFGANVLTF. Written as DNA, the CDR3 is TGTGCCAGCAGCCCTGGGACAGGGGGCTTTGGGGCCAACGTCCTGACTTTC.

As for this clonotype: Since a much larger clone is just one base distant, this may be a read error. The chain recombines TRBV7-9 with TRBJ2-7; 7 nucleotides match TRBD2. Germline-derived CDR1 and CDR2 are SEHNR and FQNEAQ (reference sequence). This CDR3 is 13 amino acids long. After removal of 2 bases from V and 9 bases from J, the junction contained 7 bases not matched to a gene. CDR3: CASSLRAGVGQYF. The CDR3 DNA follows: TGTGCCAGCAGCTTAAGGGCGGGAGTCGGGCAGTACTTC.

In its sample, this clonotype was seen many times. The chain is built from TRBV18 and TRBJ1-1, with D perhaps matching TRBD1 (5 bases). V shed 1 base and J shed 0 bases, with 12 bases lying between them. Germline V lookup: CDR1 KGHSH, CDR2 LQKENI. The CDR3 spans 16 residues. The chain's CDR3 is CASSPRIQGLNTEAFF. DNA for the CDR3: TGTGCCAGCTCACCACGCATCCAGGGACTGAACACTGAAGCTTTCTTT. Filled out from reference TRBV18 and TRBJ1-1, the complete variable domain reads NAGVMQNPRHLVRRRGQEARLRCSPMKGHSHVYWYRQLPEEGLKFMVYLQKENIIDESGMPKERFSAEFPKEGPSILRIQQVVRGDSAAYFCASSPRIQGLNTEAFFGQGTRLTVV.

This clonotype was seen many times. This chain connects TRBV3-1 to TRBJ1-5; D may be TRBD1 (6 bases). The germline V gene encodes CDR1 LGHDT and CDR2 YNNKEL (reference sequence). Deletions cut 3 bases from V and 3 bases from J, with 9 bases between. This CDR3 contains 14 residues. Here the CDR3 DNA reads TGTGCCAGCAGCCACCAGGGGTCCAATCAGCCCCAGCATTTT. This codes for CASSHQGSNQPQHF.